This T cell receptor beta chain was obtained from a study of PD-1 blockade in classical Hodgkin lymphoma. Study-wide points: The study found complete responders had baseline diversity similar to newly diagnosed patients. Unlike CD8+ TCR diversity, which did not rise significantly by C4D1, CD4+ TCR diversity did.

Assay used: immunoSEQ multiplex PCR; TCRdb lists only in-frame clones, some missing. Of more than 90,000 clones in the sample, roughly 80% are singletons; the top ten hold around 17%. V was shortened by 7 bases and J by 0 bases, with 7 bases between the two germline ends. Germline V gene lookup returns CDR1 MDHEN and CDR2 SYDVKM. The CDR3 has 13 residues. In the case of this clone: The antigen is undetermined.

There was relapse after autologous stem cell transplantation in every patient, and there was variation in brentuximab vedotin exposure. The TCR comes from a human donor with classical Hodgkin lymphoma. Specimen: peripheral blood mononuclear cells (PBMCs), collected before the second cycle of nivolumab. V usage is TRBV28 and J usage is TRBJ1-3, with no clear D. The CDR3 DNA is TGTGCCAGCACTTTCCGCTCTGGAAACACCATATATTTT. Translating it yields CASTFRSGNTIYF.